This T cell receptor beta chain was sequenced in a study of blood T cell repertoires in COVID-19. On the study more broadly: Sites across the United States, Italy and Spain contributed samples from acute and convalescent COVID-19. Sample material is recorded as cDNA or gDNA derived from T cells, B-cell-depleted T cells, or PBMCs.

The CDR3 contains 14 residues. Germline CDR1 and CDR2: WNHNN and SYGVQD (reference sequence). Trimming shortened V by 3 bases and J by 2 bases, and 10 bases separated the two germline ends. Original analysis: Researchers report that nucleated cell counts were estimated from reference gene primer amplification. Measured with immunoSEQ multiplex PCR; TCRdb has only the in-frame clones, and not every one. That table is the source of V, J and clone size, and D and trimming were worked out from the DNA. Among 110,000 to 150,000 clones listed, roughly three quarters were seen once. V and J are TRBV10-1 and TRBJ1-2; D gene ambiguous. The sequencing input was peripheral blood. The receptor comes from a man aged 50 to 60 with active or convalescent COVID-19. CDR3 protein: CASSDGETNYGYTF. The DNA for the CDR3 is TGCGCCAGCAGTGATGGAGAGACGAACTATGGCTACACCTTC.